The 12 T cell receptor beta chains below come from one sample, sequenced in a study of shared clonotypes between healthy human individuals. Profiled with immunoSEQ multiplex PCR; TCRdb holds only in-frame clones, not every one. Seen here are approximately 2.4 million clones, 90% to 96% observed once, and the top ten hold around 0.13%. The sequencing sample was made of naive CD4+ T cells sorted from blood. Subset of the sample: CD45RA+ positively selected. These receptors all stem from a man in his late teens or twenties in good health.

The chain joins TRBV18 to TRBJ2-1; perhaps TRBD2 as D (6 bases). V shed 4 bases and J shed 4 bases, with 14 bases lying between them. Germline V gene lookup returns CDR1 KGHSH and CDR2 LQKENI. The CDR3 length is 15 residues. CDR3 sequence (DNA): TGTGCCAGCTCACGGGGCGGGGTGGAATACAATGAGCAGTTCTTC. Translation gives CASSRGGVEYNEQFF.

The chain uses TRBV6-6 and TRBJ1-6; unclear D gene. Deletions cut 0 bases from V and 14 bases from J, with 11 bases between. Looked up from germline, CDR1 is MNHNY and CDR2 is SVGAGI (reference sequence). The CDR3 is 13 residues long. CDR3 sequence reads: CASSYSGEGTLHF. The DNA for the CDR3 is TGTGCCAGCAGTTACTCGGGCGAGGGAACCCTCCACTTT.

This clone has only one observation. Other DNA sequences of this sample code for an identical CDR3. The rearrangement links TRBV7-3 to TRBJ2-3; 8 nucleotides agree with TRBD2. Per germline, CDR1 SGHTA and CDR2 FQGTGA. The CDR3 covers 15 residues. V shed 2 bases and J 1 base; nucleotides not matched to a gene: 2. CDR3 in DNA: TGTGCCAGCAGCTTAGGACTAGCTGGCACAGATACGCAGTATTTT. Its translation: CASSLGLAGTDTQYF. Full variable domain (outside the CDR3, taken from reference TRBV7-3 and TRBJ2-3): GAGVSQTPSNKVTEKGKYVELRCDPISGHTALYWYRQSLGQGPEFLIYFQGTGAADDSGLPNDRFFAVRPEGSVSTLKIQRTERGDSAVYLCASSLGLAGTDTQYFGPGTRLTVL.

The V and J genes are TRBV27 and TRBJ2-1; 8 bases are shared with TRBD2. The CDR3 runs to 16 residues. The V gene's germline CDR1 is MNHEY and CDR2 SMNVEV (reference sequence). Trimming cost V 3 bases and J 3 bases; bases outside gene matches: 7. The CDR3 DNA follows: TGTGCCAGCAGTTTTTCACTAGCGGAATACTACAATGAGCAGTTCTTC. It encodes CASSFSLAEYYNEQFF.

This sequence joins TRBV27 and TRBJ2-7, with D hard to call. Trimming stripped 2 bases from V and 2 bases from J, with 10 bases between. Germline CDR1 is MNHEY and CDR2 is SMNVEV (reference sequence). The CDR3 extends over 14 amino acids. The CDR3 sequence is CASSLRLTTYEQYF. The CDR3 coding sequence is TGTGCCAGCAGTTTAAGACTCACCACCTACGAGCAGTACTTC.

The chain recombines TRBV6-1 with TRBJ1-1, with a weak D call TRBD1 (5 bases). The germline CDR1 and CDR2 sequences are MNHNS and SASEGT. Trimming left V 4 bases short and J 3 bases short, with 15 bases between. The CDR3 is 15 amino acids. The CDR3 DNA is TGTGCCAGCAGTGTCCGGGACTCGGGCCACACTGAAGCTTTCTTT. This gives the protein CASSVRDSGHTEAFF.

As to this clone: Additional DNA sequences in this sample encode the identical CDR3. V usage is TRBV5-1 and J usage is TRBJ1-2; TRBD1 is a possible D gene (5 bases). V lost 4 bases, J lost 2 bases, and 9 bases lay in between. Germline V gene sequence: CDR1 SGHRS, CDR2 YFSETQ. CDR3 size: 13 residues. The CDR3 region has the DNA TGCGCCAGCAGCCAGGGAGGGAACTATGGCTACACCTTC. Translation: CASSQGGNYGYTF.

V usage is TRBV28 and J usage is TRBJ1-3; D ambiguous. V was pared by 3 bases and J by 3 bases, with 9 bases between. CDR3 size: 14 residues. Per the germline V gene, CDR1 is MDHEN and CDR2 is SYDVKM. The CDR3 loop reads CASSFVDVGNTIYF. The CDR3 DNA reads as TGTGCCAGCAGTTTCGTGGATGTTGGAAACACCATATATTTT.

The CDR3 is CASNLDIYSNQPQHF. CDR3 sequence (DNA): TGTGCCAGCAACCTGGACATCTATAGCAATCAGCCCCAGCATTTT. This chain links TRBV7-2 with TRBJ1-5; D is possibly TRBD1 (5 bases). CDR1 and CDR2 (germline): SGHTA, FQGNSA. The CDR3 covers 15 residues. Trimming cost V 7 bases and J 0 bases, with 13 bases left between them.

This clone was recorded once. The sample contains more than one DNA sequence encoding this CDR3. The V and J genes are TRBV5-1 and TRBJ2-3, with D possibly being TRBD2 (6 bases). The CDR3 length is 14 residues. CDR1 SGHRS and CDR2 YFSETQ come from the germline V gene. V was cut by 4 bases and J by 1 base, with 10 bases left in between. DNA for the CDR3: TGCGCCAGCAGCCTGGGGACTCGCACAGATACGCAGTATTTT. Translating it yields CASSLGTRTDTQYF.

The V gene is TRBV9, the J gene TRBJ2-3; 7 bases agree with TRBD2. The V gene end was trimmed by 0 bases and the J gene end by 14 bases; junction bases not matched to a gene: 12. The germline V gene has CDR1 SGDLS and CDR2 YYNGEE. The CDR3 spans 14 residues. This CDR3 is CASSVGVWGGSPYF. The CDR3 coding sequence is TGTGCCAGCAGCGTAGGGGTGTGGGGCGGGAGCCCGTATTTT. The full variable domain, with the rest looked up from reference TRBV9 and TRBJ2-3, is DSGVTQTPKHLITATGQRVTLRCSPRSGDLSVYWYQQSLDQGLQFLIQYYNGEERAKGNILERFSAQQFPDLHSELNLSSLELGDSALYFCASSVGVWGGSPYFGPGTRLTVL.

The rearrangement uses TRBV6-1 and TRBJ1-5; D gene ambiguous. This CDR3 contains 16 residues. Germline values: CDR1 MNHNS, CDR2 SASEGT. The V end was cut by 1 base, the J end by 3 bases, with 13 bases between. This CDR3 is CASSEVGGFVNQPQHF. CDR3 sequence (DNA): TGTGCCAGCAGTGAAGTTGGAGGGTTTGTCAATCAGCCCCAGCATTTT.